This entry concerns a single TCR beta chain. The repertoire was sequenced with immunoSEQ multiplex PCR; TCRdb's copy has only in-frame clones and lacks some. The table lists tens of thousands of clones, over 90% of them singletons, with around 0.49% in the top ten. The data derive from a study of T cell changes during pregnancy in multiple sclerosis. V lost 7 bases and J lost 5; bases outside the gene matches: 10. The V gene's germline CDR1 is MNHEY and CDR2 SVGAGI. The CDR3 is 14 residues long. The starting material was CD4+ T cells from peripheral blood mononuclear cells, obtained in the third trimester of pregnancy. The V call is TRBV6-5, the J call TRBJ1-1; 7 nucleotides agree with TRBD1. The sequence came from a female donor with multiple sclerosis, enrolled in a pregnancy study. CDR3 nucleotides: TGTGCCAGCACCCTTTCGTCAGGGGGGACTGAAGCTTTCTTT. As protein: CASTLSSGGTEAFF.